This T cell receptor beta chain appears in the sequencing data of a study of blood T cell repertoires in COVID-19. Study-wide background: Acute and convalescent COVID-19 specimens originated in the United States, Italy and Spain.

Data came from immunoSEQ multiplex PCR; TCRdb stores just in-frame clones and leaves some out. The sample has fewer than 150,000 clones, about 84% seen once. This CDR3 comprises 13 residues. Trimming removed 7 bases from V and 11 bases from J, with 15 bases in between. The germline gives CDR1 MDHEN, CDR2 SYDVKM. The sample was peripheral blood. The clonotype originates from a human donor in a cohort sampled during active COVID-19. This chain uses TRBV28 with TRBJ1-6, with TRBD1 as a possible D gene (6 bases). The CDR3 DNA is TGTGCCAGCACCCCAGGGGAAGTGGCACCCCTCCACTTT. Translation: CASTPGEVAPLHF.